These T cell receptor beta chains were read from a single sample in a study of response to subunit inactivated influenza vaccine. TCRdb re-called the RT-PCR reads with MiXCR, one entry per CDR3 protein. This sample carries 300,000 to 350,000 distinct CDR3 sequences, approximately 23% of them seen once, and the ten largest clones take 10%. The starting material was PBMCs from blood, obtained about 20 months after vaccination. These receptors came from a man aged 50 to 75 who received an inactivated influenza vaccine. Each CDR3 is given with its conserved first and last residue. A D gene is named only where the DNA matches it firmly. Some rows have no size entry. The others give once, few or many, or a class for an expanded clone.

abundance	j_gene	v_gene	d_gene	CDR3nt	CDR3aa
few	TRBJ1-6	TRBV27	NA	TGTGCCAGCAGGACGGACAGTTTTTCACCCCTCCACTTT	CASRTDSFSPLHF
NA	TRBJ2-1	TRBV7-9	NA	TGTGCCAGCAGCTTAGGGGCTAGCCGGAACCCCCAGTTCTTC	CASSLGASRNPQFF
NA	TRBJ2-3	TRBV5-1	NA	TGCGCCAGCAGCTTGGATGGAGTAGAAACAGATACGCAGTATTTT	CASSLDGVETDTQYF
NA	TRBJ1-3	TRBV3-1	NA	TGTGCCAGCAGCCCTGGTCGGCTATCTGGAAACACCATATATTTT	CASSPGRLSGNTIYF
NA	TRBJ1-2	TRBV5-6	NA	TGTGCCAGCAGCTTGGCCCAGGTGAACTATGGCTACACCTTC	CASSLAQVNYGYTF
NA	TRBJ2-1	TRBV28	TRBD2	TGTGCCAGCAGTCCACTAGCGGGAGGGCCGTTCACTGAGCAGTTCTTC	CASSPLAGGPFTEQFF
few	TRBJ1-1	TRBV19	NA	TGTGCCAGTAGTATCGGACCAGGAACAACTGAAGCTTTCTTT	CASSIGPGTTEAFF
NA	TRBJ2-5	TRBV12-3/TRBV12-4	NA	TGTGCCAGCAGTTTAGCGCTTTCCAGGCAAGAGACCCAGTACTTC	CASSLALSRQETQYF
few	TRBJ1-3	TRBV5-5	NA	TGTGCCAGCAGCTTGGCCCCGATTCTCGCGGGAAACACCATATATTTT	CASSLAPILAGNTIYF
NA	TRBJ2-4	TRBV25-1	NA	TGTGCCAGCAGTGAATCCACCGGGACCAAAAACATTCAGTACTTC	CASSESTGTKNIQYF
NA	TRBJ2-3	TRBV6-1	TRBD2	TGTGCCAGCAGACCTAAGCGGGAGACAACAGATACGCAGTATTTT	CASRPKRETTDTQYF
few	TRBJ2-3	TRBV28	NA	TGTGCCAGCAGTTCCTCCACACTCCAGACCCCAACAAGTAGCACAGATACGCAGTATTTT	CASSSSTLQTPTSSTDTQYF
few	TRBJ1-1	TRBV28	NA	TGTGCCAGCAGTTTATCTGCAGGGGCCTTTGAAGCTTTCTTT	CASSLSAGAFEAFF
NA	TRBJ2-1	TRBV4-3	TRBD2	TGCGCCAGCAGCCAAGCTCTAGCGGGGGCTTCCAATGAGCAGTTCTTC	CASSQALAGASNEQFF
few	TRBJ1-2	TRBV20-1	NA	TGCAGTGCGTTTCCCGGGCTACCTGGGGACTATGGCTACACCTTC	CSAFPGLPGDYGYTF
NA	TRBJ2-2	TRBV12-3/TRBV12-4	TRBD2	TGTGCCAGCAAACTAGCGGGGGACACCGGGGAGCTGTTTTTT	CASKLAGDTGELFF
few	TRBJ2-5	TRBV14	NA	TGTGCCAGCAGCCAAGGACACGGGAATCAAGAGACCCAGTACTTC	CASSQGHGNQETQYF
few	TRBJ1-1	TRBV29-1	NA	TGCAGCGTTGAAGCGGGGCCGGCCACTGAAGCTTTCTTT	CSVEAGPATEAFF
few	TRBJ2-7	TRBV3-1	TRBD1	TGTGCCAGCAGCCATGGTTTTTCCGGGACAGGGCTGTTTCAGCAGTACTTC	CASSHGFSGTGLFQQYF
NA	TRBJ1-6	TRBV20-1	NA	TGCAGTGCTAGAGTAGACTCCTATAATTCACCCCTCCACTTT	CSARVDSYNSPLHF
NA	TRBJ2-2	TRBV20-1	TRBD1	TGCAGTGCTAGAGAAGGGACAGCGAACACCGGGGAGCTGTTTTTT	CSAREGTANTGELFF
many	TRBJ1-2	TRBV29-1	NA	TGCAGCGTTCGTCCCCAGGGGAACTATGGCTACACCTTC	CSVRPQGNYGYTF
NA	TRBJ1-4	TRBV7-9	NA	TGTGCCAGCAGCCGGGACACCTCCAATGAAAAACTGTTTTTT	CASSRDTSNEKLFF
few	TRBJ2-7	TRBV20-1	NA	TGCAGTGCTAGAGTTAGTAACGAGCAGTACTTC	CSARVSNEQYF
NA	TRBJ1-5	TRBV28	TRBD1	TGTGCCAGCAGAAGACAGGGGGCGCGTAGCAATCAGCCCCAGCATTTT	CASRRQGARSNQPQHF
few	TRBJ1-5	TRBV20-1	TRBD1	TGCAGTGCCAGGGGAGGGGGCCTTCAGCCCCAGCATTTT	CSARGGGLQPQHF
NA	TRBJ2-1	TRBV12-3/TRBV12-4	NA	TGTGCCAGCAGTTTAGCGGGGGGGCCTTTATATGAGCAGTTCTTC	CASSLAGGPLYEQFF
NA	TRBJ1-2	TRBV7-2	NA	TGTGCCAGCAGCTTAGACAGATACGGTGGCTACACCTTC	CASSLDRYGGYTF
few	TRBJ1-6	TRBV20-1	TRBD1	TGCAGTGCTGCCCGACAGGGTTTGAACTCACCCCTCCACTTT	CSAARQGLNSPLHF
NA	TRBJ2-3	TRBV20-1	TRBD2	TGCAGTGCTAGAGCCCCAAGCGGGGGGAGTTTAGATACGCAGTATTTT	CSARAPSGGSLDTQYF
NA	TRBJ1-5	TRBV7-2	TRBD1	TGTGCCAGCAGCTTAGAGGGGGCTAATCAGCCCCAGCATTTT	CASSLEGANQPQHF
NA	TRBJ1-3	TRBV5-5	NA	TGTGCCAGCAGCCCACTTGAGACGGCTGGAAACACCATATATTTT	CASSPLETAGNTIYF
NA	TRBJ2-5	TRBV4-3	NA	TGCGCCAGCAGCCAAGAACTGACGCAAGAGACCCAGTACTTC	CASSQELTQETQYF
few	TRBJ1-2	TRBV6-2/TRBV6-3	TRBD1	TGTGCCAGCAGCCTTGGGACAGGGAATCACTATGGCTACACCTTC	CASSLGTGNHYGYTF
few	TRBJ2-1	TRBV27	NA	TGTGCCAGCAGTTTACTTCCGGGGAGCCAAGACAATGAGCAGTTCTTC	CASSLLPGSQDNEQFF
NA	TRBJ1-2	TRBV7-9	NA	TGTGCCAGCAGCTTATCTGGGTCTGGTGGCTACACCTTC	CASSLSGSGGYTF
few	TRBJ1-1	TRBV15	NA	TGTGCCACCAGCAAACCCCCCGGGACAAGGTTCCAGAACACTGAAGCTTTCTTT	CATSKPPGTRFQNTEAFF
NA	TRBJ2-7	TRBV6-1	NA	TGTGCCAGCAGTACCCACCGGGTAGACGGGATTTCTTCCTACGAGCAGTACTTC	CASSTHRVDGISSYEQYF
few	TRBJ1-2	TRBV4-2	NA	TGTGCCAGCAGCCAAGATGGGCTGGCGGCGAACTATGGCTACACCTTC	CASSQDGLAANYGYTF
NA	TRBJ2-2	TRBV4-3	NA	TGCGCCAGCAGCCACGACGGACTGGGGACCGGGGAGCTGTTTTTT	CASSHDGLGTGELFF
many	TRBJ1-2	TRBV2	NA	TGTGCCAGCAGTGAAAATGTGAAAGGTGGCATTGGCTACACCTTC	CASSENVKGGIGYTF
many	TRBJ1-1	TRBV27	NA	TGTGCCAGCAGTCAACTAAGGGGTACTGAAGCTTTCTTT	CASSQLRGTEAFF
many	TRBJ1-1	TRBV5-1	TRBD1	TGCGCCAGCAGCTCCGGGACAGGATCAATGAACACTGAAGCTTTCTTT	CASSSGTGSMNTEAFF
few	TRBJ1-2	TRBV16	NA	TGTGCCAGCAGCCCCGATTCGGGGTATGGCTACACCTTC	CASSPDSGYGYTF
few	TRBJ2-7	TRBV3-1	TRBD1	TGTGCCAGCAGCCTCGGGACAGGGAAGGACGAGCAGTACTTC	CASSLGTGKDEQYF
few	TRBJ1-5	TRBV6-5	TRBD1	TGTGCCAGCAGAGAGGGGGCGGGTGCCCAGCATTTT	CASREGAGAQHF
few	TRBJ2-7	TRBV7-9	TRBD1	TGTGCCAGCAGCTACGGACAGGTGTCCTACGAGCAGTACTTC	CASSYGQVSYEQYF
few	TRBJ1-2	TRBV11-1	NA	TGTGCCAGCAGCTTGGATCGACATAACTATGGCTACACCTTC	CASSLDRHNYGYTF
NA	TRBJ2-7	TRBV28	NA	TGTGCCAGCAGCCGACCTTTGGGCGAGCAGTACTTC	CASSRPLGEQYF
many	TRBJ1-4	TRBV4-1	TRBD1	TGCGCCAGCAGCCCGTGGGGGACAGGGGGTAATGAAAAACTGTTTTTT	CASSPWGTGGNEKLFF
NA	TRBJ1-6	TRBV20-1	NA	TGCAGTGCCAACAGGGTTACTAATTCACCCCTCCACTTT	CSANRVTNSPLHF
few	TRBJ2-1	TRBV20-1	TRBD2	TGCAGTGCTGCACCCGGGACTAGCGGGTTCGATGAGCAGTTCTTC	CSAAPGTSGFDEQFF
NA	TRBJ2-7	TRBV5-1	TRBD1	TGCGCCAGCAGCGCAGCCTGGGACAGGCCCTACGAGCAGTACTTC	CASSAAWDRPYEQYF
few	TRBJ2-1	TRBV4-1	NA	TGCGCCAGCAGCCCTTGGTATGACGGCTACAATGAGCAGTTCTTC	CASSPWYDGYNEQFF